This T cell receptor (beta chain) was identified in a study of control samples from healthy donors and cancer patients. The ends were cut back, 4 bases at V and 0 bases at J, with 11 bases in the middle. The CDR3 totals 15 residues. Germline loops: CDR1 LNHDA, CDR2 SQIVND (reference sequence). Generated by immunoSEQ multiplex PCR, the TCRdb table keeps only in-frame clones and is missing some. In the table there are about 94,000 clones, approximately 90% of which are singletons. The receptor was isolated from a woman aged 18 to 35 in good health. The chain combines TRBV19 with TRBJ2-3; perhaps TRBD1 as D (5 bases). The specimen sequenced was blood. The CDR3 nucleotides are TGTGCCAGTAGTAGACAGTCCGCTAGCACAGATACGCAGTATTTT. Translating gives CASSRQSASTDTQYF.